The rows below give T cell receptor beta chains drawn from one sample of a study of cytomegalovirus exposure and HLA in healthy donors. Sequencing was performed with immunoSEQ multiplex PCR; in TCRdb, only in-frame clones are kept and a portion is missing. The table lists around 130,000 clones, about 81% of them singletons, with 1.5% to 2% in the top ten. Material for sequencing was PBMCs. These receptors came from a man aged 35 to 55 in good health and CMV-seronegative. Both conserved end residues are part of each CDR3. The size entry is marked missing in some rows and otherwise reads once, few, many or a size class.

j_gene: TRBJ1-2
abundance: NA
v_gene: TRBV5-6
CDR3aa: CASSLRVREFTF

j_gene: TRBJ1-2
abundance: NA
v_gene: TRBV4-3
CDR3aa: CASSQGGGLEGGYTF

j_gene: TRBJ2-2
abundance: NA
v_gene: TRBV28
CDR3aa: CASRSNGLAGTGELFF

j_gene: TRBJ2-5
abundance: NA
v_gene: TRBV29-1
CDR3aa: CSVREQVETQYF

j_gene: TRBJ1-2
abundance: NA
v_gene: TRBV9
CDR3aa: CASSVVEGRNYGYTF

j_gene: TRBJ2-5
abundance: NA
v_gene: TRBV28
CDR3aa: CASWAGGETQYF

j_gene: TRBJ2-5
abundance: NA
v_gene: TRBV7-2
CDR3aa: CASSLVGQGGGFQETQYF

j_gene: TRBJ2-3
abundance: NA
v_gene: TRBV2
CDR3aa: CASVARLPSTDTQYF

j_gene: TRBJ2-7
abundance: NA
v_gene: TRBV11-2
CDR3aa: CASRPPAGYYEQYF

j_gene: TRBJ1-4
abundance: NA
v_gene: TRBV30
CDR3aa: CASRTGVNEKLFF

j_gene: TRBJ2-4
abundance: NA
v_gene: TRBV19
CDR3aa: CASSTIPGVAKNIQYF

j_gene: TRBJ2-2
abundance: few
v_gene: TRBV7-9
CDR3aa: CASSLGTGDTGELFF

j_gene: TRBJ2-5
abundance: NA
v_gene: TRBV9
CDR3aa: CASSVGRWGPQETQYF

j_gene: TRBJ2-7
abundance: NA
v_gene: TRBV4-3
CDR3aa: CASSQELLGTGTHEQYF